These 6 T cell receptor beta chains share one sample of origin, sequenced in a study of CD8 T cells in ankylosing spondylitis listed by TCRdb under 2017. Library preparation employed 5' RACE. Sequencing was performed on an Illumina HiSeq 2500. TCRdb cleaned the public reads at Q25 with fastp, built clones with MiXCR and kept in-frame beta chains. Records with the same CDR3 protein are collapsed into one entry carrying the most frequent genes and DNA. In all, the sample holds about 350,000 distinct CDR3 sequences, and 20% to 25% of those were seen once. The top ten constitute about an eighth of the sample. Material: blood, either unsorted or a sorted T cell fraction (not recorded which). The receptor source for this set is a male donor with ankylosing spondylitis or in good health (not recorded which).

In this sample, this clonotype turned up a few times. The chain uses TRBV12-3 or TRBV12-4 and TRBJ2-7; a weak D match, TRBD1 (6 bases). The CDR3 totals 13 residues. V lost 8 bases to trimming and J lost 6 bases, with 17 bases between them. The CDR3 coding sequence is TGTGCCAGCGCCGAGGGGACACCCATCGAGCAGTACTTC. The encoded protein is CASAEGTPIEQYF.

This clonotype has a handful of counts. The V and J genes are TRBV7-9 and TRBJ2-7, with D hard to call. Per germline, CDR1 SEHNR and CDR2 FQNEAQ (reference sequence). The CDR3 has 13 residues. The V end lost 1 base, the J end lost 4 bases, and 8 bases lay between the germline ends. CDR3 in amino acids: CASSLELRYEQYF. In DNA, the CDR3 is TGTGCCAGCAGCTTAGAATTGCGGTACGAGCAGTACTTC.

The chain links TRBV7-2 to TRBJ2-7; D ambiguous. Trimming shortened V by 2 bases and J by 1 base, and 9 bases separated the two germline ends. Germline CDR1 is SGHTA and CDR2 is FQGNSA. The CDR3 runs 14 residues. The CDR3 sequence: CASSLTADSYEQYF. The CDR3 DNA reads as TGTGCCAGCAGCTTAACAGCAGATTCCTACGAGCAGTACTTC.

Many counts were recorded for this clonotype. The CDR3, as DNA: TGTGCCAGCAGTTTAGCCCTGGGGGGTGAGCAGTTCTTC. It yields the protein CASSLALGGEQFF. The chain recombines TRBV12-3 or TRBV12-4 with TRBJ2-1; a weak D match, TRBD2 (6 bases). The CDR3 is 13 residues long. The V and J ends lost 0 bases and 9 bases respectively, with 9 bases between them.

This clonotype was seen repeatedly, ten times or more. This CDR3 is CASSPGFQETQYF. CDR3 in DNA: TGTGCCAGCAGCCCAGGGTTCCAAGAGACCCAGTACTTC. The chain is built from TRBV12-3 or TRBV12-4 and TRBJ2-5; D might be TRBD1 (5 bases). This CDR3 has 13 residues. V lost 6 bases to trimming and J lost 1 base, with 9 bases between them.

This clonotype was counted a few times. The chain has TRBV6-1 and TRBJ2-7; 9 bases map to TRBD2. V lost 6 bases to trimming and J lost 12 bases; unmatched junction nucleotides: 15. Germline V gene lookup returns CDR1 MNHNS and CDR2 SASEGT. CDR3 length equals 14 residues. CDR3 coding DNA: TGTGCCAGCAGCCTCCGAGGGGAGCTAGCGGGGACGTACTTC. Its translation is CASSLRGELAGTYF.